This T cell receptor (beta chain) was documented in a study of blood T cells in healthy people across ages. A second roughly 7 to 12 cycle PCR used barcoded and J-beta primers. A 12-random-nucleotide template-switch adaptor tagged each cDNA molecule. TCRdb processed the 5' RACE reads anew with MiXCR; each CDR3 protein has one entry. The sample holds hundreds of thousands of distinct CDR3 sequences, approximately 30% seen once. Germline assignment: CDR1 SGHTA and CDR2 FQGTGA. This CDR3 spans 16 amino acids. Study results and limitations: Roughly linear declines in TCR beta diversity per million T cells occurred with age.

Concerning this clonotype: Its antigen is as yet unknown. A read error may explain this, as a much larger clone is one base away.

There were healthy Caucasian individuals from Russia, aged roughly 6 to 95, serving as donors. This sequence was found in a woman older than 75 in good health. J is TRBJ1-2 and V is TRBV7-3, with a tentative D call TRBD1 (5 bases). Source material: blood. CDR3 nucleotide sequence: TGTGCCAGCAACTTAAGTCCAGACAGAGCTAACTATGGCTACACCTTC. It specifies CASNLSPDRANYGYTF.